This TCR beta chain appears in the sequencing data of a study of blood T cells in healthy people across ages. Germline V gives CDR1 SGHTA, CDR2 FQGNSA. CDR3 size: 15 residues. V was cut by 4 bases and J by 6 bases, with 17 bases left in between. This clonotype was counted a few times. A second PCR of about 6 to 11 cycles used a sample-barcoded 5' primer and a J-beta primer mix. TCRdb reanalysed the 5' RACE reads using MiXCR and keeps one entry per CDR3 protein. The sample holds some 640,000 distinct CDR3 sequences, over 45% seen once. The rearrangement links TRBV7-2 to TRBJ2-3, with a tentative D call TRBD2 (6 bases). Sequenced: blood. This sequence originates from a woman in her sixties or seventies in good health. The CDR3 loop reads CASSSSGVGGDTQYF. The CDR3 bases are TGTGCCAGCAGCTCCTCGGGAGTCGGAGGGGATACGCAGTATTTT.